One sample yielded the 12 T cell receptor beta chains listed below, sequenced in a study of cytomegalovirus exposure and HLA in healthy donors. Primers for the PCR totalled 60 Vbeta and 13 Jbeta. Here immunoSEQ multiplex PCR was the method, and the copy in TCRdb shows in-frame clones only, minus some. This sample carries approximately 220,000 clones, less than 85% of them seen once, and the ten largest clones take approximately 0.63%. The source material was PBMCs. The receptor set was obtained from a man in his late teens or twenties in good health and CMV-seronegative.

CDR3: CASSDWTGQTEAFF. DNA for the CDR3: TGTGCCAGCAGCGACTGGACAGGGCAGACTGAAGCTTTCTTT. The chain joins TRBV6-5 to TRBJ1-1; 8 positions match TRBD1. Germline-derived CDR1 and CDR2 are MNHEY and SVGAGI. Trimming at V came to 6 bases and at J to 5 bases, leaving 8 bases not matched to a gene. The CDR3 extends over 14 amino acids.

In DNA form, the CDR3 reads TGTGCCAGCAGCTTGACAACCGGGGAGCTGTTTTTT. It is translated as CASSLTTGELFF. J is TRBJ2-2 and V is TRBV9; D uncertain. Germline V gene data show CDR1 as SGDLS and CDR2 as YYNGEE. Trimming pared 4 bases from V and 5 bases from J, leaving 6 bases between. This CDR3 contains 12 residues.

V gene TRBV10-3 combines with J gene TRBJ2-7; 10 nucleotides align to TRBD1. Germline loops: CDR1 ENHRY, CDR2 SYGVKD. V shed 8 bases, J shed 4 bases, and the junction held 8 bases outside the gene matches. This CDR3 spans 14 amino acids. DNA for the CDR3: TGTGCCATCTCGGACCGGGACAGGGGATACGAGCAGTACTTC. It translates to CAISDRDRGYEQYF.

The chain links TRBV2 to TRBJ2-7; D call uncertain. V lost 8 bases to trimming and J lost 3 bases, with 11 bases between them. Germline CDR1 SNHLY, CDR2 FYNNEI. CDR3 length: 12 amino acids. The CDR3 is CASVVTDYEQYF. DNA of the CDR3: TGTGCCAGCGTAGTCACAGACTACGAGCAGTACTTC.

This sequence joins TRBV10-1 and TRBJ2-7, with D possibly matching TRBD1 (6 bases). Trimming cost V 1 base and J 6 bases, with 13 bases left between them. Germline CDR1 is WNHNN and CDR2 is SYGVQD (reference sequence). This CDR3 comprises 14 residues. For the CDR3, the DNA is TGCGCCAGCAGTGAGTGGACAGAACCCGGCGAGCAGTACTTC. Its protein product is CASSEWTEPGEQYF.

V usage is TRBV6-5 and J usage is TRBJ1-2; possible D gene TRBD1, 5 bases. V lost 2 bases and J lost 4, with 11 bases in between. Germline V gene lookup returns CDR1 MNHEY and CDR2 SVGAGI. The CDR3 loop spans 14 amino acids. CDR3: CASSYDSASYGYTF. DNA of the CDR3: TGTGCCAGCAGTTACGACAGCGCCAGCTATGGCTACACCTTC.

The V gene is TRBV7-2, the J gene TRBJ2-5; D is perhaps TRBD1 (6 bases). The CDR3 is 15 residues long. CDR1 SGHTA and CDR2 FQGNSA come from the germline V gene. Trimming took 6 bases from V and 2 from J, leaving 16 bases between them. The DNA for the CDR3 is TGTGCCAGCAGTTTTGTAACAGGGCATCAAGAGACCCAGTACTTC. This encodes CASSFVTGHQETQYF.

This chain uses TRBV18 with TRBJ2-7; 9 bases map to TRBD1. Germline V gives CDR1 KGHSH, CDR2 LQKENI. The CDR3 covers 14 residues. V shed 5 bases, J shed 2 bases, and the junction held 4 bases outside the gene matches. The CDR3 is CASSVGTGTYEQYF. DNA of the CDR3: TGTGCCAGCTCAGTTGGGACAGGGACCTACGAGCAGTACTTC.

This clone was observed once. The V and J genes are TRBV2 and TRBJ2-7; possible D gene TRBD2, 6 bases. The V and J ends lost 3 bases and 6 bases respectively, with 15 bases between them. The CDR3 contains 14 residues. Per germline, CDR1 SNHLY and CDR2 FYNNEI. The CDR3 DNA sequence: TGTGCCAGCAGTGAGGAGGGTACTGTCGGCGAGCAGTACTTC. As protein: CASSEEGTVGEQYF.

The chain combines TRBV7-8 with TRBJ2-5; 14 bases align to TRBD2. V lost 10 bases and J lost 0; bases outside the gene matches: 7. This CDR3 contains 16 residues. Germline loops: CDR1 SGHVS, CDR2 FQNEAQ. The CDR3 sequence is CATGTSGGTNQETQYF. Written as DNA, the CDR3 is TGTGCCACCGGGACTAGCGGGGGAACAAACCAAGAGACCCAGTACTTC.

This clone was seen only a few times. The chain employs TRBV2 and TRBJ2-6, with D tentatively TRBD1 (6 bases). In germline, CDR1 is SNHLY, CDR2 FYNNEI. The V end lost 6 bases, the J end lost 4 bases, and 22 bases lay between the germline ends. This CDR3 has 18 residues. The CDR3 nucleotides read TGTGCCAGCAGCTATTTGGGGGCGCTTATCGCCGGGGCCAACGTCCTGACTTTC. This encodes CASSYLGALIAGANVLTF.

The rearrangement uses TRBV25-1 and TRBJ1-1; D is unclear. This CDR3 comprises 11 residues. Trimming pared 6 bases from V and 8 bases from J, leaving 10 bases between. The germline V gene encodes CDR1 MGHDK and CDR2 SYGVNS. DNA of the CDR3: TGTGCCAGCAGCTCGAGGGTGGAAGCTTTCTTT. This sequence encodes CASSSRVEAFF.